This T cell receptor (beta chain) was obtained from a study of T cells expressing NK-cell markers. In the study overall: Among eight sequenced donors, seven carried HCMV seropositivity while one was seronegative.

Study observations and caveats: The study left the HCMV specificity of expanded NKG2C+ T cell clones unresolved.

What made the TCR beta cDNA was 5'RACE template switching with UMIs. TCRdb reprocessed the 5' RACE reads and reports one entry per CDR3 protein, with no DNA. This sample carries about 160,000 distinct CDR3 sequences, with approximately 17% going to the ten biggest clones. About this clonotype: Its specificity is not known.

The sequencing input was blood T cells: a sorted CD56 or NKG2C T cell subset, CD4+ or CD8+ T cells, or bulk PBMC T cells (not recorded which). The TCR sequence derives from a woman between 18 and 70 years old in good health.

The CDR3 sequence is CSARDASAVSNQPQHF. J is TRBJ1-5 and V is TRBV20-1. This CDR3 comprises 16 residues. CDR1 and CDR2 from the germline V gene are DFQATT and SNEGSKA (reference sequence).